This entry describes one TCR beta chain. This entry comes from a study of T-cell memory formation after mild COVID-19. MiXCR, applied by TCRdb to the 5' RACE reads, yields one record per CDR3 protein. The table shows a few hundred thousand distinct CDR3 sequences, with around 15% occurring only once. The source of this sequence is a man aged 18 to 30 who had mild COVID-19 (a few samples of this study predate the infection). Cell type and time point are not known. The sequenced sample consisted of PBMCs or a T cell subset sorted from them (not recorded which).

The CDR3 here is CASGIPNTEAFF. In DNA, the CDR3 is TGTGCCAGCGGAATCCCGAACACTGAAGCTTTCTTT. The chain links TRBV2 to TRBJ1-1; no firm D call. The V gene lost 8 bases and the J gene lost 1 base, with 8 bases spanning the gap. The germline gives CDR1 SNHLY, CDR2 FYNNEI. The CDR3 is made up of 12 amino acids.